These 4 T cell receptor beta chains share one sample of origin, sequenced in a study of PD-L1 blockade in urothelial cancer. Noted time point: pretreatment peripheral blood. Method: immunoSEQ multiplex PCR; TCRdb's copy keeps in-frame clones and lacks some. Seen here are tens of thousands of clones, around 81% observed once, and the top ten hold about 7.4%. The sequenced sample was PBMCs, obtained around atezolizumab (anti-PD-L1) treatment. These TCRs come from a man aged 40-50 years with urothelial cancer.

The chain couples TRBV19 to TRBJ2-7; 10 nucleotides line up with TRBD1. The V gene's germline CDR1 is LNHDA and CDR2 SQIVND (reference sequence). There are 14 residues in the CDR3. Trimming at V came to 2 bases and at J to 5 bases, leaving 3 bases not matched to a gene. The CDR3 DNA sequence: TGTGCCAGTAGTATACCGGGACAGGGGAACGAGCAGTACTTC. It translates to CASSIPGQGNEQYF. The variable domain in full, completed from reference TRBV19 and TRBJ2-7, reads DGGITQSPKYLFRKEGQNVTLSCEQNLNHDAMYWYRQDPGQGLRLIYYSQIVNDFQKGDIAEGYSVSREKKESFPLTVTSAQKNPTAFYLCASSIPGQGNEQYFGPGTRLTVT.

Only a few counts were recorded for this clone. The chain has TRBV6-1 and TRBJ1-2; 8 bases fit TRBD1. Germline values: CDR1 MNHNS, CDR2 SASEGT. This CDR3 is built from 13 residues. Trimming at V came to 2 bases and at J to 6 bases, leaving 2 bases not matched to a gene. The CDR3 is CASSEQGADGYTF. The CDR3 coding sequence is TGTGCCAGCAGTGAACAGGGGGCCGATGGCTACACCTTC.

The chain joins TRBV7-2 to TRBJ2-7, with D perhaps matching TRBD2 (6 bases). The CDR3 runs to 15 residues. Germline assignment: CDR1 SGHTA and CDR2 FQGNSA. V was clipped by 5 bases and J by 0 bases, with 14 bases between them. In DNA, the CDR3 is TGTGCCAGCAGCGCCCGGGACTGGACCTCCTACGAGCAGTACTTC. Its translation: CASSARDWTSYEQYF. Drawing the rest from reference TRBV7-2 and TRBJ2-7, the complete variable domain is GAGVSQSPSNKVTEKGKDVELRCDPISGHTALYWYRQSLGQGLEFLIYFQGNSAPDKSGLPSDRFSAERTGGSVSTLTIQRTQQEDSAVYLCASSARDWTSYEQYFGPGTRLTVT.

The chain is built from TRBV6-5 and TRBJ1-1, with D uncertain. The V gene's germline CDR1 is MNHEY and CDR2 SVGAGI. The CDR3 totals 16 residues. V was pared by 2 bases and J by 4 bases, with 17 bases between. CDR3 residues: CASSYRMGLSSTEAFF. The CDR3, as DNA: TGTGCCAGCAGTTACCGTATGGGCCTCTCAAGCACTGAAGCTTTCTTT.